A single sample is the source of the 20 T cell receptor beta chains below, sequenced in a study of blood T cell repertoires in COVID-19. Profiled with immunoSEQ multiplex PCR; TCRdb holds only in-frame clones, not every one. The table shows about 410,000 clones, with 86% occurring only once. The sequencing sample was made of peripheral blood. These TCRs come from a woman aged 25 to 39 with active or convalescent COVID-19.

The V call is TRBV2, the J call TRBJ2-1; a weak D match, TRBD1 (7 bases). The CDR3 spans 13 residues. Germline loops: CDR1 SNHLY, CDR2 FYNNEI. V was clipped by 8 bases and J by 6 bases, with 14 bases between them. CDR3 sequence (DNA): TGTGCCAGCGGAGGGGGACAGCCCAATGAGCAGTTCTTC. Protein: CASGGGQPNEQFF.

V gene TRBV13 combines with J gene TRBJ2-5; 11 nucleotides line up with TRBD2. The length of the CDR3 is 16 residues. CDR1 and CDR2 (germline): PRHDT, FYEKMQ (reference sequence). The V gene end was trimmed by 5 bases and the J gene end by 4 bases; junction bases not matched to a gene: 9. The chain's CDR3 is CASSQISGGVGETQYF. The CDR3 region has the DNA TGTGCCAGCAGCCAAATTAGCGGGGGGGTTGGAGAGACCCAGTACTTC.

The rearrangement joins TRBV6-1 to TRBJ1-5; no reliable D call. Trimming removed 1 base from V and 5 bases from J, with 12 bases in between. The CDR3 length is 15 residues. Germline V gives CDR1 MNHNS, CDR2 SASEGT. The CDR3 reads CASSEDSRPDQPQHF. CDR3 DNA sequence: TGTGCCAGCAGTGAAGACTCCAGGCCCGATCAGCCCCAGCATTTT.

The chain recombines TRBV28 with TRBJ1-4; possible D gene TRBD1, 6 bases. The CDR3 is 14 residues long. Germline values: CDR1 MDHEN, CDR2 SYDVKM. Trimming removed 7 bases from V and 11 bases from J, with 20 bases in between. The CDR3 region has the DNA TGTGCCAGCAACATTAGGGACATAAAGGGGAAACTGTTTTTT. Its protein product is CASNIRDIKGKLFF.

CDR3 DNA: TGTGCCAGCAGCTTTGGGCCGCTTTATTCCTACGAGCAGTACTTC. Translating it yields CASSFGPLYSYEQYF. This rearrangement joins TRBV7-2 to TRBJ2-7; D is undetermined. The CDR3 has 15 residues. V was trimmed by 3 bases and J by 1 base, leaving 13 bases between them. Per the germline V gene, CDR1 is SGHTA and CDR2 is FQGNSA.

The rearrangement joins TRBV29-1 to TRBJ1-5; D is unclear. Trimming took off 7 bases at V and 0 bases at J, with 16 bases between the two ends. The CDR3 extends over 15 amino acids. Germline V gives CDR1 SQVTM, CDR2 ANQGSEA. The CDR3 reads CSGVGRGDSNQPQHF. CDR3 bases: TGCAGCGGGGTCGGGCGCGGGGATAGCAATCAGCCCCAGCATTTT.

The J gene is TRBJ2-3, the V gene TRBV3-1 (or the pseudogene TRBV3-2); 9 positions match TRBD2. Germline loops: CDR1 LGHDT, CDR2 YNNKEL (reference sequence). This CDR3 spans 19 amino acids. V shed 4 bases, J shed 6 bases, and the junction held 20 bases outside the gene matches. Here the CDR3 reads CASSPLVESSGIGRDTQYF. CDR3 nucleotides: TGTGCCAGCAGCCCCTTAGTGGAATCTAGCGGGATTGGGCGTGATACGCAGTATTTT.

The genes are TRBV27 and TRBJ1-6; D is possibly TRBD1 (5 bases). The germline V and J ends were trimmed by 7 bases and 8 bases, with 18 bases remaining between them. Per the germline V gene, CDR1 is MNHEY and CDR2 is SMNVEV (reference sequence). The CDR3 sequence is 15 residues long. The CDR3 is CASTREGRVDSPLHF. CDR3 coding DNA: TGTGCCAGCACCCGGGAGGGGCGCGTGGATTCACCCCTCCACTTT.

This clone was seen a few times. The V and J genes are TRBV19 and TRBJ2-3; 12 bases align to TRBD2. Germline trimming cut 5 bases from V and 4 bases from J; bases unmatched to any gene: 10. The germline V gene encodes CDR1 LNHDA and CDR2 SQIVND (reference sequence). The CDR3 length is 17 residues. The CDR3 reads CASSQRFRLAGADTQYF. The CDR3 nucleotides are TGTGCCAGTAGTCAAAGGTTTCGACTAGCGGGGGCAGATACGCAGTATTTT.

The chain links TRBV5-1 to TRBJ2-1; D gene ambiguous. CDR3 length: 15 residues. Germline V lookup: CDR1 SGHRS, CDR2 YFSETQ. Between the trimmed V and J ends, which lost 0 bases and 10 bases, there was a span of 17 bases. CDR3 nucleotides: TGCGCCAGCAGCTTGGCCGACATAATTTCCCAAGAGCAGTTCTTC. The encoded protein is CASSLADIISQEQFF.

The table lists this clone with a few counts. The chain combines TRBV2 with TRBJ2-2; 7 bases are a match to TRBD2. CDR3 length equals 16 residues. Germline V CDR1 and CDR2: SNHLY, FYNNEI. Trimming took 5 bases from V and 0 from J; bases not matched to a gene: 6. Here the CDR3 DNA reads TGTGCCAGCAGTTTACCGGGACTAACGAACACCGGGGAGCTGTTTTTT. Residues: CASSLPGLTNTGELFF. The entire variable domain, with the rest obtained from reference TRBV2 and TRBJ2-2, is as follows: EPEVTQTPSHQVTQMGQEVILRCVPISNHLYFYWYRQILGQKVEFLVSFYNNEISEKSEIFDDQFSVERPDGSNFTLKIRSTKLEDSAMYFCASSLPGLTNTGELFFGEGSRLTVL.

DNA for the CDR3: TGTGCTAGTGACAGGGGGATCACTGAAGCTTTCTTT. Translating it yields CASDRGITEAFF. V and J are TRBV12-5 and TRBJ1-1; 8 positions match TRBD1. From germline, CDR1 is LGHNT and CDR2 FRNRAP. This CDR3 contains 12 residues. With V trimmed by 7 bases and J by 4 bases, 2 bases remained unmatched. Together with reference TRBV12-5 and TRBJ1-1, the CDR3 gives the full variable domain: DARVTQTPRHKVTEMGQEVTMRCQPILGHNTVFWYRQTMMQGLELLAYFRNRAPLDDSGMPKDRFSAEMPDATLATLKIQPSEPRDSAVYFCASDRGITEAFFGQGTRLTVV.

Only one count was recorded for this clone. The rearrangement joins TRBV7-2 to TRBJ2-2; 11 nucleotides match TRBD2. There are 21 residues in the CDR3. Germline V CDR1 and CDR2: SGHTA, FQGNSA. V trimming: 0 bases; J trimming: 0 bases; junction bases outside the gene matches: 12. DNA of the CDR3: TGTGCCAGCAGCTTAGCGCATGGGACTAGCGGAACTTTATCGAACACCGGGGAGCTGTTTTTT. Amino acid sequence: CASSLAHGTSGTLSNTGELFF.

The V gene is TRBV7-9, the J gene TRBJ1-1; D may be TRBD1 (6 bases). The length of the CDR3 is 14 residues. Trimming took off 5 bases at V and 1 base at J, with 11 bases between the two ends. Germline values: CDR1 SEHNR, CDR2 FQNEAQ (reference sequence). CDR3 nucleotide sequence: TGTGCCAGCAGCGTTCCAGGGGCGAACACTGAAGCTTTCTTT. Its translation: CASSVPGANTEAFF.

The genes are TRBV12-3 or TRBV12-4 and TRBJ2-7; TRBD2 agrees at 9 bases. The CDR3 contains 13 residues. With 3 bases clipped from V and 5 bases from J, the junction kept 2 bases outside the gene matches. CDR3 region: CASSFTSGHEQYF. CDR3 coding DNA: TGTGCCAGCAGTTTCACTAGCGGGCACGAGCAGTACTTC.

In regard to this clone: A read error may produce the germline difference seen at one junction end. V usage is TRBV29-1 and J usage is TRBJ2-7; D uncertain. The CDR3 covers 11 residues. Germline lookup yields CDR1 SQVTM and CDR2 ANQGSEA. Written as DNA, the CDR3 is TGCAGCGTAGAAGACTTCGACGAGCAGTACTTC. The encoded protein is CSVEDFDEQYF.

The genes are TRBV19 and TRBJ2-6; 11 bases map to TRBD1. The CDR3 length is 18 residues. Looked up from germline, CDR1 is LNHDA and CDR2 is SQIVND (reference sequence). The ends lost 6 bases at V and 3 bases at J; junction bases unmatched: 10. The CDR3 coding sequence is TGTGCCAGTAGACCGGGACAGGGGGTACTGGTTGGGGCCAACGTCCTGACTTTC. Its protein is CASRPGQGVLVGANVLTF.

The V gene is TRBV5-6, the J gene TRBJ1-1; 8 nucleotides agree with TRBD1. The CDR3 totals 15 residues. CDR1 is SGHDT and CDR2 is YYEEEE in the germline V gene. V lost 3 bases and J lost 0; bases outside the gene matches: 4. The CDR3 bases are TGTGCCAGCAGCTCTCGACAGGGGATGAACACTGAAGCTTTCTTT. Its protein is CASSSRQGMNTEAFF.

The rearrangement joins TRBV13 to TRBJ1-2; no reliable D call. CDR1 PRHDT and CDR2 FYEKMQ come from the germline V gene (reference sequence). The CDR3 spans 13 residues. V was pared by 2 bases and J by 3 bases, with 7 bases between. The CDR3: CASSLSLDYGYTF. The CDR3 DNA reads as TGTGCCAGCAGCTTATCTCTTGACTATGGCTACACCTTC.

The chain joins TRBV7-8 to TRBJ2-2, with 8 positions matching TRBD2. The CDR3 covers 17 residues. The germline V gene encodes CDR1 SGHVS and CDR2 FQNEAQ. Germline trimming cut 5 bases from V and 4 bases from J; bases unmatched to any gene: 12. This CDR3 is CASSPTLSGKVTGELFF. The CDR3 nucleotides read TGTGCCAGCAGCCCGACCCTTAGCGGGAAAGTCACCGGGGAGCTGTTTTTT.